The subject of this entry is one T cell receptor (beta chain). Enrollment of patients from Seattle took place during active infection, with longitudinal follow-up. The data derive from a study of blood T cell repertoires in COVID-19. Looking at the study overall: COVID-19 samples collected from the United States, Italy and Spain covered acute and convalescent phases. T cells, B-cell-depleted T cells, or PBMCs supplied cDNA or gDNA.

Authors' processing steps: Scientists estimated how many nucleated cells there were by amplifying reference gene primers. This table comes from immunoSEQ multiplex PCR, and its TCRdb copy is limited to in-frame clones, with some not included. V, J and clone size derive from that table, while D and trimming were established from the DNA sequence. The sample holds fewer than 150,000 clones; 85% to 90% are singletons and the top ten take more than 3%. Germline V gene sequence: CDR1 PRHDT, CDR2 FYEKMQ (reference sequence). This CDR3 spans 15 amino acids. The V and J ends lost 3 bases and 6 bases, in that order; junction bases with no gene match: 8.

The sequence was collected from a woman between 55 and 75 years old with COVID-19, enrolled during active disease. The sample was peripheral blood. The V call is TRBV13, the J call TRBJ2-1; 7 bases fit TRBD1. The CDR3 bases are TGTGCCAGCAGCTTTGGGTGGAAGGGGGCCAATGAGCAGTTCTTC. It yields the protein CASSFGWKGANEQFF.